This T cell receptor beta chain was documented in a study of T cell responses to AZD1222 COVID-19 vaccine. Study-level points and caveats: Repertoire sampling was restricted to post-peak T cell response timepoints. Spike-wide coverage was observed for vaccine-associated CD4 TCRs, with dominant responses at 160-218 and 743-854. Spike-specific TCR breadth and depth went up after people got two AZD1222 doses. Clonal diversity may have been underestimated, and the donors were mostly white British, with more females than males.

Sequencing used immunoSEQ multiplex PCR; TCRdb keeps in-frame clones, though not all of them. The table records 80,000 or so clones, about 74% of them present only once. Worth noting for this clone: The antigen remains unidentified.

Between the trimmed V and J ends, which lost 1 base and 6 bases, there was a span of 3 bases. This CDR3 has 11 amino acids. Sample: peripheral blood, taken 28 days after the second dose of the MenACWY control vaccine. The clonotype comes from an adult who received the MenACWY meningococcal vaccine as a control. The rearrangement links TRBV12-3 or TRBV12-4 to TRBJ1-2; D is unclear. The chain's CDR3 is CASSLGDGYTF. The CDR3 DNA follows: TGTGCCAGCAGTTTAGGGGATGGCTACACCTTC.